The clone carrying this T cell receptor beta chain was detected many times. Its antigen is as yet unknown. Patients sequenced had flow cytometry evidence of CD8+CD57+ cell expansion. With no exception, the patients had severe acquired aplastic anemia. All patients were therapy-naive when blood was sampled. These data originate in a study of CD8+CD57+ T cells in acquired aplastic anemia. Study overall: Roughly 3 ug was the average amount of DNA from sorted CD4+ and CD8+ cells. Study-wide results and caveats: CD8+ Simpson's diversity showed no significant patient-control difference.

Trimming pared 0 bases from V and 5 bases from J, leaving 16 bases between. The CDR3 runs to 16 residues. Germline V gene data show CDR1 as LNHDA and CDR2 as SQIVND (reference sequence). Template material for TCR beta VDJ and CDR3 profiling consisted of genomic DNA. In TCRdb, the reads were re-called with MiXCR into one record per CDR3 protein. This table has about 180,000 distinct CDR3 sequences, approximately 48% appearing once. Specimen: sorted CD4+, CD8+, or CD8+CD57+ T cells (not recorded which) from PBMCs. The chain has TRBV19 and TRBJ1-2; no clear D. The clonotype comes from a human donor with aplastic anemia. CDR3 coding DNA: TGTGCCAGTAGTATAGATTTGCCAGCGGGAAGATATGGCTACACCTTC. Protein product: CASSIDLPAGRYGYTF.